These T cell receptor beta chains were read from a single sample in a study of CD8 T cells in ankylosing spondylitis. TCRdb reanalysed the 5' RACE reads using MiXCR and keeps one entry per CDR3 protein. The table records some 450,000 distinct CDR3 sequences, roughly 15% of them present only once. Sequenced sample: blood, either unsorted or a sorted T cell fraction (not recorded which). The source is a male donor with ankylosing spondylitis. Each CDR3 is given with its conserved first and last residue. D genes are given only for firm matches. Clone size appears in some rows only: once, few, many, or a class for an expanded clone.

size: few; D: TRBD2; V: TRBV5-1; J: TRBJ2-3; DNA: TGCGCCAGCAGCTTGGCCTGGACTAGCGGGGGGCTCCGCACAGATACGCAGTATTTT; CDR3: CASSLAWTSGGLRTDTQYF
size: .; D: TRBD2; V: TRBV6-2/TRBV6-3; J: TRBJ2-3; DNA: TGTGCCAGCAGTTACACCGGGAATAGCGGGAGGGCCGTAACAGATACGCAGTATTTT; CDR3: CASSYTGNSGRAVTDTQYF
size: .; D: .; V: TRBV2; J: TRBJ2-2; DNA: TGTGCCAGCAGGGGACACTTGAACACCGGGGAGCTGTTTTTT; CDR3: CASRGHLNTGELFF
size: .; D: TRBD2; V: TRBV10-3; J: TRBJ2-5; DNA: TGTGCCATCAGTGAGTACGGGACTAGCGCAGAGACCCAGTACTTC; CDR3: CAISEYGTSAETQYF
size: few; D: .; V: TRBV6-5; J: TRBJ1-2; DNA: TGTGCCAGCAGTTATATCGGGGCCCGCGACTATGGCTACACCTTC; CDR3: CASSYIGARDYGYTF
size: .; D: .; V: TRBV6-1; J: TRBJ1-1; DNA: TGTGCCAGCCACTCTAGGGGCTCTACTGAAGCTTTCTTT; CDR3: CASHSRGSTEAFF
size: .; D: .; V: TRBV30; J: TRBJ1-6; DNA: TGTGCCTGGAGTGTACGGGATACCCTCCACTTT; CDR3: CAWSVRDTLHF
size: .; D: .; V: TRBV5-1; J: TRBJ2-5; DNA: TGCGCCAGCAGCCTGGTGCCGGGCCATGAAGAGACCCAGTACTTC; CDR3: CASSLVPGHEETQYF
size: .; D: .; V: TRBV14; J: TRBJ1-4; DNA: TGTGCCAGCAGCCGGAGGAATGAAAAACTGTTTTTT; CDR3: CASSRRNEKLFF
size: .; D: TRBD1; V: TRBV20-1; J: TRBJ2-7; DNA: TGCAGTGCTAGTATGGACAGGGGGTCCTACGAGCAGTACTTC; CDR3: CSASMDRGSYEQYF
size: few; D: .; V: TRBV24-1; J: TRBJ2-1; DNA: TGTGCCACCAGTGATTCTAGCGAGAAGCAGTTCTTC; CDR3: CATSDSSEKQFF
size: .; D: TRBD2; V: TRBV6-1; J: TRBJ2-7; DNA: TGTGCCAGCAGTCCCTCCCTCGGGCGGGAGGTGGACGAGCAGTACTTC; CDR3: CASSPSLGREVDEQYF
size: many; D: .; V: TRBV29-1; J: TRBJ2-3; DNA: TGCAGCGTTGAACGGGGTGGGACGCAGTATTTT; CDR3: CSVERGGTQYF
size: few; D: TRBD1; V: TRBV25-1; J: TRBJ2-7; DNA: TGTGCCAGCAGTGAAGCCGGGACAGAATTAACCTACGAGCAGTACTTC; CDR3: CASSEAGTELTYEQYF
size: .; D: .; V: TRBV12-3/TRBV12-4; J: TRBJ2-1; DNA: TGTGCCAGCAGTTTGCACTCCTACAATGAGCAGTTCTTC; CDR3: CASSLHSYNEQFF
size: few; D: .; V: TRBV6-4; J: TRBJ1-2; DNA: TGTGCCAGCAGTGACTTAGACGGGACGGGCTATGGCTACACCTTC; CDR3: CASSDLDGTGYGYTF
size: few; D: .; V: TRBV3-1; J: TRBJ2-3; DNA: TGTGCCAGCAGCCAAGGCAAAGGGGGGCTGAGCACAGATACGCAGTATTTT; CDR3: CASSQGKGGLSTDTQYF
size: .; D: TRBD1; V: TRBV20-1; J: TRBJ1-2; DNA: TGCAGTGCTAGAGATCGAGGACAGGGCAACTATGGCTACACCTTC; CDR3: CSARDRGQGNYGYTF
size: few; D: TRBD1; V: TRBV5-6; J: TRBJ1-4; DNA: TGTGCCAGCAGCTTGGTTACAGGGGCCGGGAATGAAAAACTGTTTTTT; CDR3: CASSLVTGAGNEKLFF
size: few; D: .; V: TRBV2; J: TRBJ1-5; DNA: TGTGCCAGCAGTGTACGGGAGAATCAGCCCCAGCATTTT; CDR3: CASSVRENQPQHF
size: .; D: .; V: TRBV2; J: TRBJ2-5; DNA: TGTGCCGGCGGGCGTCAGCAAGAGACCCAGTACTTC; CDR3: CAGGRQQETQYF
size: .; D: TRBD1; V: TRBV5-1; J: TRBJ1-2; DNA: TGCGCCAGCGGTGAGGGGGCCGAGCAGGCCGGCTACACCTTC; CDR3: CASGEGAEQAGYTF
size: few; D: .; V: TRBV12-3/TRBV12-4; J: TRBJ1-2; DNA: TGTGCCAGCAGGCGGTCAGCCAACTATGGCTACACCTTC; CDR3: CASRRSANYGYTF
size: few; D: TRBD2; V: TRBV5-1; J: TRBJ2-5; DNA: TGCGCCAGCGTAGCGGGGCCCCCCGTGGGGAAGACCCAGTACTTC; CDR3: CASVAGPPVGKTQYF
size: few; D: TRBD2; V: TRBV20-1; J: TRBJ2-1; DNA: TGCAGTGCTAGGCCCCTAGCGGGAGCCCCTTCCTCCTACAATGAGCAGTTCTTC; CDR3: CSARPLAGAPSSYNEQFF
size: .; D: TRBD2; V: TRBV4-2; J: TRBJ2-2; DNA: TGTGCCAGCAGCCAAGTGGGGGTCGGACTAGCGGGCGCGAACACCGGGGAGCTGTTTTTT; CDR3: CASSQVGVGLAGANTGELFF
size: few; D: TRBD2; V: TRBV20-1; J: TRBJ2-5; DNA: TGCAGTGCTAGAGCTAGCGGGAGGGCCAGGGAGACCCAGTACTTC; CDR3: CSARASGRARETQYF
size: .; D: .; V: TRBV20-1; J: TRBJ2-7; DNA: TGCAGTGCTAGAGACTTTTACGAGCAGTACTTC; CDR3: CSARDFYEQYF
size: few; D: .; V: TRBV20-1; J: TRBJ2-7; DNA: TGCAGTGCTAGCCAGACCTCTTCGGGGCCCTACGAGCAGTACTTC; CDR3: CSASQTSSGPYEQYF
size: few; D: TRBD1; V: TRBV24-1; J: TRBJ2-5; DNA: TGTGCCACCAGTGACCCCGACGGGACAGCCAAAGAGACCCAGTACTTC; CDR3: CATSDPDGTAKETQYF
size: few; D: .; V: TRBV2; J: TRBJ2-2; DNA: TGTGCCAGCAGGGTTAATACAGGGATCGGGGAGCTGTTTTTT; CDR3: CASRVNTGIGELFF
size: .; D: .; V: TRBV6-1; J: TRBJ1-3; DNA: TGTGCCAGCAACCCCCGCCGAGGAGGAAACACCATATATTTT; CDR3: CASNPRRGGNTIYF
size: many; D: .; V: TRBV7-9; J: TRBJ1-1; DNA: TGTGCCAGCAGCCTTGGGGCTTTCTTT; CDR3: CASSLGAFF
size: .; D: .; V: TRBV7-2; J: TRBJ2-1; DNA: TGTGCCAGCAGCTTCGGTAAAACCTACAATGAGCAGTTCTTC; CDR3: CASSFGKTYNEQFF
size: few; D: TRBD1; V: TRBV7-9; J: TRBJ1-1; DNA: TGTGCCAGCAGCTCTCGACAGGGGGCAAATTCTGAAGCTTTCTTT; CDR3: CASSSRQGANSEAFF
size: .; D: TRBD1; V: TRBV9; J: TRBJ2-7; DNA: TGTGCCAGCAGCCTAGGACAGGGTTGGTCCTACGAGCAGTACTTC; CDR3: CASSLGQGWSYEQYF
size: .; D: .; V: TRBV12-3/TRBV12-4; J: TRBJ1-4; DNA: TGTGCCAGCAGTTTCAGGAATGAAAAACTGTTTTTT; CDR3: CASSFRNEKLFF
size: .; D: .; V: TRBV5-6; J: TRBJ2-3; DNA: TGTGCCAGCAGCCGGATGACAGGTCCCACAGATACGCAGTATTTT; CDR3: CASSRMTGPTDTQYF
size: many; D: TRBD2; V: TRBV29-1; J: TRBJ2-7; DNA: TGCAGCGTCATACCGGGACTAGCGGGCTCCGAGCAGTACTTC; CDR3: CSVIPGLAGSEQYF
size: few; D: TRBD1; V: TRBV20-1; J: TRBJ2-4; DNA: TGCAGTGCACCACCACTTACAGGGGGCAAAAACATTCAGTACTTC; CDR3: CSAPPLTGGKNIQYF
size: .; D: .; V: TRBV10-3; J: TRBJ2-2; DNA: TGTGCCATCAGTGAGTCGACCCCGGGGAACACCGGGGAGCTGTTTTTT; CDR3: CAISESTPGNTGELFF
size: .; D: .; V: TRBV19; J: TRBJ2-7; DNA: TGTGCCAGTACCAGGACTGGCTCCTACGAGCAGTACTTC; CDR3: CASTRTGSYEQYF
size: .; D: .; V: TRBV3-1; J: TRBJ1-5; DNA: TGTGCCAGCAGCCAAGGACGGACAGTTTATAGCAATCAGCCCCAGCATTTT; CDR3: CASSQGRTVYSNQPQHF
size: many; D: .; V: TRBV12-3/TRBV12-4; J: TRBJ1-3; DNA: TGTGCCAGCACTTTCCGGGCCCTAACTACAGGGCGTTCTGGAAACACCATATATTTT; CDR3: CASTFRALTTGRSGNTIYF
size: few; D: TRBD1; V: TRBV12-3/TRBV12-4; J: TRBJ2-6; DNA: TGTGCCAGCAGTCCCCGACAGGGCTACTCTGGGGCCAACGTCCTGACTTTC; CDR3: CASSPRQGYSGANVLTF
size: few; D: .; V: TRBV12-3/TRBV12-4; J: TRBJ1-4; DNA: TGTGCCAGCAGTTTCTTGGGGGCTGATGAAAAACTGTTTTTT; CDR3: CASSFLGADEKLFF
size: .; D: TRBD1; V: TRBV6-1; J: TRBJ2-4; DNA: TGTGCCAGCAGCCCACGGACAGGGGGAAACATTCAGTACTTC; CDR3: CASSPRTGGNIQYF
size: .; D: .; V: TRBV6-2/TRBV6-3; J: TRBJ2-7; DNA: TGTGCCAGCAGACAACTCAACTACGAGCAGTACTTC; CDR3: CASRQLNYEQYF
size: many; D: TRBD1; V: TRBV20-1; J: TRBJ1-3; DNA: TGCAGTGCAACCGACAGGGCTGGAAACACCATATATTTT; CDR3: CSATDRAGNTIYF